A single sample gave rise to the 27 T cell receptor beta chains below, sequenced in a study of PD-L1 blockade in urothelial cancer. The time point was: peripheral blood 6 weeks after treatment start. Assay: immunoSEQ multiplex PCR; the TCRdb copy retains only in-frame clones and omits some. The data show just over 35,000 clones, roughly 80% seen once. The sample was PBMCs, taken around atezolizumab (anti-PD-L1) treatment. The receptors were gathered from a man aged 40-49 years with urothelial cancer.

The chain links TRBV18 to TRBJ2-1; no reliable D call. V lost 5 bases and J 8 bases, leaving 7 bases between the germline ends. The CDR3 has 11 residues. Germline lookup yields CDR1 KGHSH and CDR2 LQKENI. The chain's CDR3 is CASSKEDEQFF. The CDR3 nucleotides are TGTGCCAGCTCAAAAGAGGATGAGCAGTTCTTC. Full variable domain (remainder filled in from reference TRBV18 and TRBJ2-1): NAGVMQNPRHLVRRRGQEARLRCSPMKGHSHVYWYRQLPEEGLKFMVYLQKENIIDESGMPKERFSAEFPKEGPSILRIQQVVRGDSAAYFCASSKEDEQFFGPGTRLTVL.

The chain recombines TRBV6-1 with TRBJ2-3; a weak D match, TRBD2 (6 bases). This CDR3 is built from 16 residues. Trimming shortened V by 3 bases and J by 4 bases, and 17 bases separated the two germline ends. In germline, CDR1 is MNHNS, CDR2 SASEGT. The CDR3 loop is CASSDYGTRVADTQYF. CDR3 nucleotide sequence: TGTGCCAGCAGTGATTACGGGACTCGAGTCGCAGATACGCAGTATTTT.

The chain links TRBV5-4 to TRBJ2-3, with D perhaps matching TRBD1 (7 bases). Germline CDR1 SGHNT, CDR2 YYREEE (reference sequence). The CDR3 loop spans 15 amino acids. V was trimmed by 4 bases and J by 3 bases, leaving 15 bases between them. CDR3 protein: CASSVPGGTTDTQYF. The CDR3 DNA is TGTGCCAGCAGCGTACCAGGGGGGACGACAGATACGCAGTATTTT.

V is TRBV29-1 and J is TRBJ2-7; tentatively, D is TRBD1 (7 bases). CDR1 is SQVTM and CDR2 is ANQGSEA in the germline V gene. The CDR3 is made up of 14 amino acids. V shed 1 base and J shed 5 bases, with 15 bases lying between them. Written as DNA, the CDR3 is TGCAGCGTTGAAGCCTGGCAGGGGGGCCACGAGCAGTACTTC. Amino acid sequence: CSVEAWQGGHEQYF.

CDR3 amino acids: CASSVGGGPYEQYF. CDR3 nucleotide sequence: TGTGCCAGCAGCGTAGGTGGCGGGCCGTACGAGCAGTACTTC. The chain employs TRBV7-9 and TRBJ2-7; possibly TRBD2 for D (5 bases). Trimming left V 5 bases short and J 4 bases short, with 15 bases between. Germline CDR1 is SEHNR and CDR2 is FQNEAQ (reference sequence). This CDR3 is built from 14 residues. The full variable domain, in which reference TRBV7-9 and TRBJ2-7 provide the parts outside the CDR3, is DTGVSQNPRHKITKRGQNVTFRCDPISEHNRLYWYRQTLGQGPEFLTYFQNEAQLEKSRLLSDRFSAERPKGSFSTLEIQRTEQGDSAMYLCASSVGGGPYEQYFGPGTRLTVT.

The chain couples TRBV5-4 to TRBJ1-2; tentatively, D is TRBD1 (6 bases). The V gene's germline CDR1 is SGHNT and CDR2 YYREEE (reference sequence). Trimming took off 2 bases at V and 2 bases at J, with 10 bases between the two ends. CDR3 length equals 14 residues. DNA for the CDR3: TGTGCCAGCAGCTTAGGACAGAACAACTATGGCTACACCTTC. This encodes CASSLGQNNYGYTF.

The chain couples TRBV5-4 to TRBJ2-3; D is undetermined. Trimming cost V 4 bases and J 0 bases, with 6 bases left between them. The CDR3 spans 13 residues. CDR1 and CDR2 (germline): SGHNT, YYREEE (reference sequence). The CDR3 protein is CASSPSSTDTQYF. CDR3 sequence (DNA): TGTGCCAGCAGCCCCTCTAGCACAGATACGCAGTATTTT.

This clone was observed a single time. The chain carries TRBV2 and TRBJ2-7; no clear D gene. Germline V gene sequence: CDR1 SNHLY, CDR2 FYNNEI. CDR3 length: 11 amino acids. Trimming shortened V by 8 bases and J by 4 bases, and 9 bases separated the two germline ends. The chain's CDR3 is CASVEEYEQYF. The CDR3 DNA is TGTGCCAGCGTCGAGGAGTACGAGCAGTACTTC.

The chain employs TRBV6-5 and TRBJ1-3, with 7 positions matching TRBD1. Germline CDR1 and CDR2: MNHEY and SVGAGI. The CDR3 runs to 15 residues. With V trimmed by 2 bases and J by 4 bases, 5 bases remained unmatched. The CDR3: CASSYIGTEGNTIYF. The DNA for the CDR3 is TGTGCCAGCAGTTACATCGGGACAGAAGGAAACACCATATATTTT.

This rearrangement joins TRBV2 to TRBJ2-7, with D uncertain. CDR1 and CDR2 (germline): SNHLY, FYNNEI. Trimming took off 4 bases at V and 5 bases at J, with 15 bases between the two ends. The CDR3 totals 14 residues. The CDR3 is CASSGLISADEQYF. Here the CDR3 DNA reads TGTGCCAGCAGTGGACTTATCTCGGCGGACGAGCAGTACTTC.

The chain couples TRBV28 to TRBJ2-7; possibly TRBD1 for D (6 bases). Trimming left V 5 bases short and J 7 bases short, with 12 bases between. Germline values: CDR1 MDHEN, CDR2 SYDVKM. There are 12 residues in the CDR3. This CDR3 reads CASSPQGNEQYF. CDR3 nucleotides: TGTGCCAGCAGTCCACAGGGAAATGAGCAGTACTTC. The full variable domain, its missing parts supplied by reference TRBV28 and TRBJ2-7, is DVKVTQSSRYLVKRTGEKVFLECVQDMDHENMFWYRQDPGLGLRLIYFSYDVKMKEKGDIPEGYSVSREKKERFSLILESASTNQTSMYLCASSPQGNEQYFGPGTRLTVT.

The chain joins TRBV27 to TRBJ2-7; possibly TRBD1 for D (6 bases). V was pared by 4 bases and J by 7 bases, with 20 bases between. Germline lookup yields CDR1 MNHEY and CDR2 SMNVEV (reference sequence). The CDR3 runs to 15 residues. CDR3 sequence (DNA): TGTGCCAGCAGTTCTCCATCGGGTGGGGGCGGTGAGCAGTACTTC. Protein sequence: CASSSPSGGGGEQYF.

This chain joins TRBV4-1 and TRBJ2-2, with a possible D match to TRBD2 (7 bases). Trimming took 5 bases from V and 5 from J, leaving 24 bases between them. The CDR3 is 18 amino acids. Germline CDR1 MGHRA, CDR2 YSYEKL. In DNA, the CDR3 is TGCGCCAGCAGCACGACGGGGGCGGGAGCGGTTGGGACCGGGGAGCTGTTTTTT. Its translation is CASSTTGAGAVGTGELFF.

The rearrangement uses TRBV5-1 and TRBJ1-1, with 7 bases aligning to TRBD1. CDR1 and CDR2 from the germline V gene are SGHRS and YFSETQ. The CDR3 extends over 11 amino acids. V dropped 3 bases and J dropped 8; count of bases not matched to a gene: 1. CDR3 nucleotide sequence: TGCGCCAGCAGCTCGGACAGGGAAGCTTTCTTT. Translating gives CASSSDREAFF.

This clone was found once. The CDR3: CASSPGNWIYEQYF. DNA for the CDR3: TGTGCCAGCTCCCCGGGGAACTGGATATACGAGCAGTACTTC. The J gene is TRBJ2-7, the V gene TRBV18; maybe TRBD2 (5 bases). CDR1 is KGHSH and CDR2 is LQKENI in the germline V gene. The ends were cut back, 6 bases at V and 4 bases at J, with 16 bases in the middle. The CDR3 loop spans 14 amino acids. Full variable domain (outside the CDR3, taken from reference TRBV18 and TRBJ2-7): NAGVMQNPRHLVRRRGQEARLRCSPMKGHSHVYWYRQLPEEGLKFMVYLQKENIIDESGMPKERFSAEFPKEGPSILRIQQVVRGDSAAYFCASSPGNWIYEQYFGPGTRLTVT.

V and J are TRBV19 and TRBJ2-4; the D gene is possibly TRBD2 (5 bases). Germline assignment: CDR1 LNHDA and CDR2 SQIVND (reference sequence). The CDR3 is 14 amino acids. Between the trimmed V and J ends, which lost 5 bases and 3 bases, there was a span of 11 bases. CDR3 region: CASSSLGGKNIQYF. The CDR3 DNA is TGTGCCAGTAGTTCTCTAGGAGGCAAAAACATTCAGTACTTC.

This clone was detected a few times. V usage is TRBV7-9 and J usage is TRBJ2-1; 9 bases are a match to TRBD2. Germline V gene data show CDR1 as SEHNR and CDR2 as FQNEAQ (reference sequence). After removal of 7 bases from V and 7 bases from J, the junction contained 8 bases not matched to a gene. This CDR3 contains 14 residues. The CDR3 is CASISGGKNNEQFF. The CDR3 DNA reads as TGTGCCAGCATTAGCGGGGGAAAAAATAATGAGCAGTTCTTC.

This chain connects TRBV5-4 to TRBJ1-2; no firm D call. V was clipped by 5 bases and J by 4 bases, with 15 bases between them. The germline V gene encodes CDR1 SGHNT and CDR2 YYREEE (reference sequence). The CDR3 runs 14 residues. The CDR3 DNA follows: TGTGCCAGCAGACACGAACAGAGAGTCTATGGCTACACCTTC. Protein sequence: CASRHEQRVYGYTF.

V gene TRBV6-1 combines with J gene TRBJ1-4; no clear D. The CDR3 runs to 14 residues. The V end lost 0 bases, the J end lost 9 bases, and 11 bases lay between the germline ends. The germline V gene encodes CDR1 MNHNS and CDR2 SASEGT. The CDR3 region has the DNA TGTGCCAGCAGTGAAGCGCGGGGAATGCAAAAACTGTTTTTT. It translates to CASSEARGMQKLFF.

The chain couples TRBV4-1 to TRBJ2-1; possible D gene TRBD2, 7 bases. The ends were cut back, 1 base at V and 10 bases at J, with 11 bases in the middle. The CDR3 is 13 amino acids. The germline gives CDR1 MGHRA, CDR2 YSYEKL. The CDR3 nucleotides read TGCGCCAGCAGCCAAGTTGGGGGGGGCGAGCAGTTCTTC. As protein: CASSQVGGGEQFF.

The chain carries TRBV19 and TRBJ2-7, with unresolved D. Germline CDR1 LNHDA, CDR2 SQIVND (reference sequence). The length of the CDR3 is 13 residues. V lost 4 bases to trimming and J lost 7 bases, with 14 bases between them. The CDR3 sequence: CASSKSSWREQYF. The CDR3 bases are TGTGCCAGTAGTAAGTCCTCTTGGCGGGAGCAGTACTTC. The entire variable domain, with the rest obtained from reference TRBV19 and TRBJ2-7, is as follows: DGGITQSPKYLFRKEGQNVTLSCEQNLNHDAMYWYRQDPGQGLRLIYYSQIVNDFQKGDIAEGYSVSREKKESFPLTVTSAQKNPTAFYLCASSKSSWREQYFGPGTRLTVT.

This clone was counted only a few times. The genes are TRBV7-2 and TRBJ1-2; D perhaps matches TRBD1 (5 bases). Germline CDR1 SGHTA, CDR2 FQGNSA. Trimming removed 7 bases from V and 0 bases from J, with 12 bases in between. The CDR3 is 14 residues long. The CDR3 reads CASTGVLANYGYTF. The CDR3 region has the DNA TGTGCCAGCACGGGGGTTCTGGCTAACTATGGCTACACCTTC.

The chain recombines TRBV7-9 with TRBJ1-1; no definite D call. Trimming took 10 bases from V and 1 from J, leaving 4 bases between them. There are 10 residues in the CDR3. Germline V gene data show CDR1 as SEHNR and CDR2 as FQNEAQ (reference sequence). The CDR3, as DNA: TGTGCCATCTGGAACACTGAAGCTTTCTTT. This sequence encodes CAIWNTEAFF.

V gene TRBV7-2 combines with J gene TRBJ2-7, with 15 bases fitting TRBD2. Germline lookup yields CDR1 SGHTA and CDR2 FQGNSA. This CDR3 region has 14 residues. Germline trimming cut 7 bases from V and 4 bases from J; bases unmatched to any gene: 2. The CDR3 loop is CASNGLAGGYEQYF. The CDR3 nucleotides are TGTGCCAGCAACGGACTAGCGGGAGGGTACGAGCAGTACTTC.

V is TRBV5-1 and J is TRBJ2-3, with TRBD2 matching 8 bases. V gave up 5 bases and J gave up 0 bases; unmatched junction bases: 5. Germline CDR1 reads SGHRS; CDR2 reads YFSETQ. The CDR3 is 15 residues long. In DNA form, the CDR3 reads TGCGCCAGCAGTCAACTAGCGGCAAGCACAGATACGCAGTATTTT. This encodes CASSQLAASTDTQYF.

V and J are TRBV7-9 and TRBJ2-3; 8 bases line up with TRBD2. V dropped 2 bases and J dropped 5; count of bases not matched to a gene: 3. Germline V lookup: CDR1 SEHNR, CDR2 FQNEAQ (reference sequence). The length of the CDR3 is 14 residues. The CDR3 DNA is TGTGCCAGCAGCTTAAACCGGGAGGGAGATACGCAGTATTTT. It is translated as CASSLNREGDTQYF.

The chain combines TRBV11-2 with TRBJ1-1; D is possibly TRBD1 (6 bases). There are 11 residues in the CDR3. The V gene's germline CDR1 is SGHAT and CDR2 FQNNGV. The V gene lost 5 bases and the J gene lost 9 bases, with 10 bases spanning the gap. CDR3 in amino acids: CASSPWGQAFF. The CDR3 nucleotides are TGTGCCAGCAGCCCCTGGGGGCAAGCTTTCTTT.